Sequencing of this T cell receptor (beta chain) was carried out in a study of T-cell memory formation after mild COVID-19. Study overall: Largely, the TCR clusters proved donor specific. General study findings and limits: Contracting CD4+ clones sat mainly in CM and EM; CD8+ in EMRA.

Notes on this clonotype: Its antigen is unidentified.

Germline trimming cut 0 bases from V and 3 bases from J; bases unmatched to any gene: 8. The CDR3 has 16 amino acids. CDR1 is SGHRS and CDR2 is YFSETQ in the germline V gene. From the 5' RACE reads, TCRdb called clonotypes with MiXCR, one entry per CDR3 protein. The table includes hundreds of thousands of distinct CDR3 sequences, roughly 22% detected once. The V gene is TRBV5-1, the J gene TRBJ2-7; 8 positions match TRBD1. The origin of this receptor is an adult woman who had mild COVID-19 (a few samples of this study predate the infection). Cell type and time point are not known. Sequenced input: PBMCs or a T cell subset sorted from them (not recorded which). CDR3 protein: CASSLGRQGPIYEQYF. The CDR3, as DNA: TGCGCCAGCAGCTTGGGGAGACAGGGGCCTATCTACGAGCAGTACTTC.